A selection of T cell receptor beta chains follows, all from one sample in a study of cytomegalovirus exposure and HLA in healthy donors. Sequencing was performed with immunoSEQ multiplex PCR; in TCRdb, only in-frame clones are kept and a portion is missing. The sample holds approximately 53,000 clones, around nine tenths seen once. The sequencing input was PBMCs. The source is a man in his late teens or twenties in good health and CMV-seronegative. Both conserved end residues are part of each CDR3. A D gene is named only where the DNA matches it firmly. The size entry is marked missing in some rows and otherwise reads once, few, many or a size class.

clone size: -
J gene: TRBJ1-5
D gene: -
CDR3 length: 16
V gene: TRBV6-6
CDR3 DNA: TGTGCCAGCAGGGGCCAGGGAGGATCGAGCAATCAGCCCCAGCATTTT
CDR3 protein: CASRGQGGSSNQPQHF

clone size: once
J gene: TRBJ2-5
D gene: -
CDR3 length: 13
V gene: TRBV7-3
CDR3 DNA: TGTGCCAGCAGCTTGGTCGGTCGAGAGACCCAGTACTTC
CDR3 protein: CASSLVGRETQYF

clone size: -
J gene: TRBJ2-1
D gene: TRBD2
CDR3 length: 15
V gene: TRBV7-3
CDR3 DNA: TGTGCCAGCAGCCTTACTAGCGGGCTATACAATGAGCAGTTCTTC
CDR3 protein: CASSLTSGLYNEQFF

clone size: -
J gene: TRBJ1-1
D gene: -
CDR3 length: 15
V gene: TRBV11-3
CDR3 DNA: TGTGCCAGCAGCTTTTTAGGGGGGGCGAACACTGAAGCTTTCTTT
CDR3 protein: CASSFLGGANTEAFF

clone size: -
J gene: TRBJ2-7
D gene: TRBD2
CDR3 length: 15
V gene: TRBV5-8
CDR3 DNA: TGTGCCAGCAGCCGTCCCGGGACTAGCATCAACGAGCAGTACTTC
CDR3 protein: CASSRPGTSINEQYF

clone size: -
J gene: TRBJ2-1
D gene: TRBD2
CDR3 length: 15
V gene: TRBV19
CDR3 DNA: TGTGCCAGTAGGCGGGCCAGCGGGAGGGGGAATGAGCAGTTCTTC
CDR3 protein: CASRRASGRGNEQFF

clone size: -
J gene: TRBJ1-2
D gene: -
CDR3 length: 13
V gene: TRBV2
CDR3 DNA: TGTGCCAGCAGTGAAGCGTCCGGTTATGGCTACACCTTC
CDR3 protein: CASSEASGYGYTF

clone size: -
J gene: TRBJ2-5
D gene: -
CDR3 length: 15
V gene: TRBV18
CDR3 DNA: TGTGCCAGCTCACCGCAAGCGGAGGCTGTCGGGACCCAGTACTTC
CDR3 protein: CASSPQAEAVGTQYF

clone size: -
J gene: TRBJ2-3
D gene: TRBD2
CDR3 length: 19
V gene: TRBV28
CDR3 DNA: TGTGCCAGCAGTTTATTTGGGACTAGCGGGAGGGCCAGCACAGATACGCAGTATTTT
CDR3 protein: CASSLFGTSGRASTDTQYF

clone size: -
J gene: TRBJ2-5
D gene: TRBD1
CDR3 length: 13
V gene: TRBV30
CDR3 DNA: TGTGCCTGGAAGGGACAGGGACAAGAGACCCAGTACTTC
CDR3 protein: CAWKGQGQETQYF

clone size: -
J gene: TRBJ1-1
D gene: -
CDR3 length: 14
V gene: TRBV6-5
CDR3 DNA: TGTGCCACTCACTCCGGGACACAAAACACTGAAGCTTTCTTT
CDR3 protein: CATHSGTQNTEAFF

clone size: few
J gene: TRBJ2-2
D gene: -
CDR3 length: 16
V gene: TRBV9
CDR3 DNA: TGTGCCAGCAGCGTAGAGAAGGGGCGACACACCGGGGAGCTGTTTTTT
CDR3 protein: CASSVEKGRHTGELFF

clone size: -
J gene: TRBJ2-1
D gene: TRBD2
CDR3 length: 15
V gene: TRBV13
CDR3 DNA: TGTGCCAGTAGTCCCCGGACTAGCGGGATCAATGAGCAGTTCTTC
CDR3 protein: CASSPRTSGINEQFF

clone size: -
J gene: TRBJ2-2
D gene: -
CDR3 length: 16
V gene: TRBV5-4
CDR3 DNA: TGTGCCAGCAGCTTGGTTGGGGGCCCGAACACCGGGGAGCTGTTTTTT
CDR3 protein: CASSLVGGPNTGELFF

clone size: -
J gene: TRBJ1-2
D gene: -
CDR3 length: 14
V gene: TRBV18
CDR3 DNA: TGTGCCAGCTCACCTCTGGACGCCGCGGGTGGCTACACCTTC
CDR3 protein: CASSPLDAAGGYTF

clone size: -
J gene: TRBJ2-7
D gene: -
CDR3 length: 14
V gene: TRBV5-1
CDR3 DNA: TGCGCCAGCAGCCGGGACTCCCTCTCCTACGAGCAGTACTTC
CDR3 protein: CASSRDSLSYEQYF

clone size: -
J gene: TRBJ2-3
D gene: -
CDR3 length: 14
V gene: TRBV28
CDR3 DNA: TGTGCCAGCAGGGCACCGAGGGGCACAGATACGCAGTATTTT
CDR3 protein: CASRAPRGTDTQYF

clone size: -
J gene: TRBJ2-7
D gene: TRBD2
CDR3 length: 21
V gene: TRBV7-3
CDR3 DNA: TGTGCCAGCAGCGGAGATCTACCCGGGACTAGCGGGAGGGCCGATTTCTACGAGCAGTACTTC
CDR3 protein: CASSGDLPGTSGRADFYEQYF

clone size: -
J gene: TRBJ2-6
D gene: -
CDR3 length: 16
V gene: TRBV9
CDR3 DNA: TGTGCCAGCAAAAAAAACTCCGGGGCTGGGGCCAACGTCCTGACTTTC
CDR3 protein: CASKKNSGAGANVLTF

clone size: -
J gene: TRBJ2-6
D gene: -
CDR3 length: 16
V gene: TRBV15
CDR3 DNA: TGTGCCACCAGCGGCTCTCAGGGGACTGGGGCCAACGTCCTGACTTTC
CDR3 protein: CATSGSQGTGANVLTF

clone size: -
J gene: TRBJ2-1
D gene: -
CDR3 length: 16
V gene: TRBV7-9
CDR3 DNA: TGTGCCAGCAGCTTAGCGCGAGCGGGTAGTTACAATGAGCAGTTCTTC
CDR3 protein: CASSLARAGSYNEQFF

clone size: -
J gene: TRBJ2-3
D gene: TRBD1
CDR3 length: 16
V gene: TRBV11-2
CDR3 DNA: TGTGCCAGCAGCTCAATAGTGTACAGGGGTGGCGATACGCAGTATTTT
CDR3 protein: CASSSIVYRGGDTQYF

clone size: -
J gene: TRBJ1-3
D gene: -
CDR3 length: 14
V gene: TRBV9
CDR3 DNA: TGTGCCAGCAGCCTCCGGCCAGGACACGACACCATATATTTT
CDR3 protein: CASSLRPGHDTIYF

clone size: once
J gene: TRBJ2-7
D gene: TRBD1
CDR3 length: 14
V gene: TRBV7-9
CDR3 DNA: TGTGCCAGCAGCTTGAGGGGGACAGGGGACGAGCAGTACTTC
CDR3 protein: CASSLRGTGDEQYF

clone size: -
J gene: TRBJ2-3
D gene: -
CDR3 length: 14
V gene: TRBV7-2
CDR3 DNA: TGTGCCAGCAGCTTACGACAGGGCACAGATACGCAGTATTTT
CDR3 protein: CASSLRQGTDTQYF

clone size: -
J gene: TRBJ2-1
D gene: -
CDR3 length: 16
V gene: TRBV9
CDR3 DNA: TGTGCCAGCAGCGTAGTGGTCCGAGCGTCGGGAAATGAGCAGTTCTTC
CDR3 protein: CASSVVVRASGNEQFF

clone size: -
J gene: TRBJ2-5
D gene: -
CDR3 length: 16
V gene: TRBV5-1
CDR3 DNA: TGCGCCAGCAGCGCCGGCAGAGCAGGGCCGCCAGAGACCCAGTACTTC
CDR3 protein: CASSAGRAGPPETQYF

clone size: -
J gene: TRBJ2-3
D gene: TRBD2
CDR3 length: 17
V gene: TRBV27
CDR3 DNA: TGTGCCAGCAGACTTAATAGACTAGCGGGGGACACAGATACGCAGTATTTT
CDR3 protein: CASRLNRLAGDTDTQYF

clone size: -
J gene: TRBJ1-5
D gene: TRBD1
CDR3 length: 15
V gene: TRBV2
CDR3 DNA: TGTGCCAGCAGCCCCGGGACAGGGATGTATCAGCCCCAGCATTTT
CDR3 protein: CASSPGTGMYQPQHF

clone size: once
J gene: TRBJ2-1
D gene: TRBD2
CDR3 length: 18
V gene: TRBV6-4
CDR3 DNA: TGTGCCAGCAGTGAACCTCTAGCGGGAGTTCGTTTTTGCAATGAGCAGTTCTTC
CDR3 protein: CASSEPLAGVRFCNEQFF

clone size: once
J gene: TRBJ2-1
D gene: -
CDR3 length: 20
V gene: TRBV7-6
CDR3 DNA: TGTGCCAGCAGCTTCCCAATAAGGCCGAACGGGATGAGGGAAAGCGATGAGCAGTTCTTC
CDR3 protein: CASSFPIRPNGMRESDEQFF

clone size: -
J gene: TRBJ2-7
D gene: -
CDR3 length: 12
V gene: TRBV7-8
CDR3 DNA: TGTGCCAGCAGCTTAGTCGGGAACGAGCAGTACTTC
CDR3 protein: CASSLVGNEQYF

clone size: -
J gene: TRBJ2-7
D gene: -
CDR3 length: 12
V gene: TRBV10-3
CDR3 DNA: TGTGCCATCTCCGCAGCGGATTACGAGCAGTACTTC
CDR3 protein: CAISAADYEQYF